Here is one T cell receptor beta chain with its context. These data originate in a study of blood T cell repertoires in COVID-19. TCRdb's copy holds only in-frame clones and misses some; the assay was immunoSEQ multiplex PCR. The table includes some 49,000 clones, 90% detected once. Source material: peripheral blood. The clonotype originates from a man between 65 and 80 years old with active COVID-19.

CDR3 sequence (DNA): TGTGCCAGTAGTATAGACGGGGCGGGAGTCCGCACCGGGGAGCTGTTTTTT. Translation gives CASSIDGAGVRTGELFF. The V gene is TRBV19, the J gene TRBJ2-2, with 7 bases matching TRBD2. The V segment lost 0 bases and the J segment 4 bases; nucleotides outside the gene matches: 8. The CDR3 has 17 amino acids. Germline V CDR1 and CDR2: LNHDA, SQIVND (reference sequence).